This T cell receptor beta chain was sequenced during a study of neoadjuvant anti-PD-1 for oral cavity cancer. The CDR3 totals 17 residues. Germline V gene lookup returns CDR1 SEHNR and CDR2 FQNEAQ (reference sequence). Trimming cost V 5 bases and J 2 bases; bases outside gene matches: 14. Measured with immunoSEQ multiplex PCR; TCRdb has only the in-frame clones, and not every one. The data show around 60,000 clones, with more than 65% seen just once and 2.5% to 3% held by the top ten. V is TRBV7-9 and J is TRBJ1-2; 7 bases align to TRBD1. The clonotype was recovered from a person aged 40 to 85 with oral cavity squamous cell carcinoma. The input for sequencing was PBMCs, taken before nivolumab (anti-PD-1) treatment. The DNA for the CDR3 is TGTGCCAGCAGCCCTTCTCGGGGTAGGGACAGCAACTATGGCTACACCTTC. It specifies CASSPSRGRDSNYGYTF.